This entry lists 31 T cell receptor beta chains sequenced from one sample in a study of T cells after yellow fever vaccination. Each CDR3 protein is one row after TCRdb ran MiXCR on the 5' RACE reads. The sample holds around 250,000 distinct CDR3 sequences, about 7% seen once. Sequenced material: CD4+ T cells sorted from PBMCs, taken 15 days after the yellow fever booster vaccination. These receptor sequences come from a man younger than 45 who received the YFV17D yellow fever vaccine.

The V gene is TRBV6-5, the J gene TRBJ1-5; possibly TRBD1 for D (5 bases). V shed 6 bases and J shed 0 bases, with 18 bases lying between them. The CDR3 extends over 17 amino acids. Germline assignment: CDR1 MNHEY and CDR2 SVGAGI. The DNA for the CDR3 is TGTGCCAGCAGCCCCCGGGGCAAACCCTATAGCAATCAGCCCCAGCATTTT. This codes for CASSPRGKPYSNQPQHF.

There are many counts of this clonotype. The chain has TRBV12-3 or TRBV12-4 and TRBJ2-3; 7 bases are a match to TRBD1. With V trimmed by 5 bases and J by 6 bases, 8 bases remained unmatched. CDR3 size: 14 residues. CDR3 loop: CASSPQGKWDTQYF. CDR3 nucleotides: TGTGCCAGCAGTCCACAGGGGAAATGGGATACGCAGTATTTT.

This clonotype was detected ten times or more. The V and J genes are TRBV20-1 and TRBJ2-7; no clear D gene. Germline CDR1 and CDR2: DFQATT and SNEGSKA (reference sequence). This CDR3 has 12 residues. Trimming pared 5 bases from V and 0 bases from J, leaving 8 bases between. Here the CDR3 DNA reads TGCAGTGCTCCCATGGGCTCCTACGAGCAGTACTTC. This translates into CSAPMGSYEQYF.

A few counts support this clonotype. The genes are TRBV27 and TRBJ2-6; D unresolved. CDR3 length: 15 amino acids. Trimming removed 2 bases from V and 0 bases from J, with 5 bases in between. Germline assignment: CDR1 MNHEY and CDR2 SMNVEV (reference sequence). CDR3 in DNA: TGTGCCAGCAGTTTAATACACTCTGGGGCCAACGTCCTGACTTTC. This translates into CASSLIHSGANVLTF.

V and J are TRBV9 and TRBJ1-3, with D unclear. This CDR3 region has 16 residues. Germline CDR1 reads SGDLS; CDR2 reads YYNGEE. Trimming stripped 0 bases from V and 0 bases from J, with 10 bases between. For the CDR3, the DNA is TGTGCCAGCAGCGTAGATGAGAGACTCTCTGGAAACACCATATATTTT. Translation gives CASSVDERLSGNTIYF.

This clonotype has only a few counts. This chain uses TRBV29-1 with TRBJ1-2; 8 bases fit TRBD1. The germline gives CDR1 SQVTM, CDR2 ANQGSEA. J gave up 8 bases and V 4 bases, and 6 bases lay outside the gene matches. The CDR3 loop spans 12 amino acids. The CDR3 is CSVGPTGDGYTF. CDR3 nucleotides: TGCAGCGTTGGACCGACAGGGGACGGCTACACCTTC.

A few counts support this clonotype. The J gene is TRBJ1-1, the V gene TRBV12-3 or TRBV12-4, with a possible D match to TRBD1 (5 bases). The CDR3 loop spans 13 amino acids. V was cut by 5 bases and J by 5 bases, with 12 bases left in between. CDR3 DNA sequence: TGTGCCAGCAGTGCCCCAGGGAATACTGAAGCTTTCTTT. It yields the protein CASSAPGNTEAFF.

For the CDR3, the DNA is TGCAGTGCCGACAGGGGGCGAAGGGAGACCCAGTACTTC. Its protein is CSADRGRRETQYF. The rearrangement uses TRBV20-1 and TRBJ2-5, with TRBD1 matching 10 bases. There are 13 residues in the CDR3. Trimming took 6 bases from V and 5 from J; bases not matched to a gene: 6. Germline values: CDR1 DFQATT, CDR2 SNEGSKA (reference sequence).

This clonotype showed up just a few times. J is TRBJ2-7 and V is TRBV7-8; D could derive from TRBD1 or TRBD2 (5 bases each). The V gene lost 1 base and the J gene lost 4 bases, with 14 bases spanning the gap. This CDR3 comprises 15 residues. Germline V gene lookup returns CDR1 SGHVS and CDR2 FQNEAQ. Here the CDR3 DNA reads TGTGCCAGCAGCTTAGGCCGGGACCCGCAGTACGAGCAGTACTTC. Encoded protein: CASSLGRDPQYEQYF.

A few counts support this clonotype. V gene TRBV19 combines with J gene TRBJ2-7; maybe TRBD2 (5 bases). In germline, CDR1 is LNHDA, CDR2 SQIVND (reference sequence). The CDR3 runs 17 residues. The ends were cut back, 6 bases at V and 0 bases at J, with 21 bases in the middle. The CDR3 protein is CASSPRRAAPSSYEQYF. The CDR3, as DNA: TGTGCCAGTAGCCCCCGGCGGGCAGCCCCCAGCTCCTACGAGCAGTACTTC. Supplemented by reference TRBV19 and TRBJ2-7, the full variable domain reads DGGITQSPKYLFRKEGQNVTLSCEQNLNHDAMYWYRQDPGQGLRLIYYSQIVNDFQKGDIAEGYSVSREKKESFPLTVTSAQKNPTAFYLCASSPRRAAPSSYEQYFGPGTRLTVT.

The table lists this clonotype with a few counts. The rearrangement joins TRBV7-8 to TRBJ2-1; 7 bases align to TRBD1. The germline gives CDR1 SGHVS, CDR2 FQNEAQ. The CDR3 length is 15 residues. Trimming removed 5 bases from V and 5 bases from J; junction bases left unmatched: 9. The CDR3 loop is CASSTYRGRNNEQFF. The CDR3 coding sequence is TGTGCCAGCAGCACCTACAGGGGTCGAAACAATGAGCAGTTCTTC.

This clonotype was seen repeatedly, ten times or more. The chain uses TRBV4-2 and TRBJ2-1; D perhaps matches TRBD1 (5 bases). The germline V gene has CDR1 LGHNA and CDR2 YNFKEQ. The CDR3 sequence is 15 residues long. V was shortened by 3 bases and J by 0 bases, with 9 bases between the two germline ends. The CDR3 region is CASSQRQTSYNEQFF. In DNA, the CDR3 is TGTGCCAGCAGCCAGAGACAGACCTCCTACAATGAGCAGTTCTTC.

CDR3 DNA sequence: TGTGCCAGCAGCAACCCCCAGGCGGCTAGCGCCACAGATACGCAGTATTTT. Translated: CASSNPQAASATDTQYF. The chain recombines TRBV7-2 with TRBJ2-3; D perhaps matches TRBD2 (6 bases). Trimming took 5 bases from V and 2 from J, leaving 20 bases between them. Germline V gene sequence: CDR1 SGHTA, CDR2 FQGNSA. The CDR3 covers 17 residues.

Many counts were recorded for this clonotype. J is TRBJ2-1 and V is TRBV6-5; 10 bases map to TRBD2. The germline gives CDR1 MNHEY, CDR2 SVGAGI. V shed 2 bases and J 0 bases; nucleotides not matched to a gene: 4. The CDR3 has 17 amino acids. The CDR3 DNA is TGTGCCAGCAGTTACCATCCTAGCGGGAGCTCCTACAATGAGCAGTTCTTC. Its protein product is CASSYHPSGSSYNEQFF.

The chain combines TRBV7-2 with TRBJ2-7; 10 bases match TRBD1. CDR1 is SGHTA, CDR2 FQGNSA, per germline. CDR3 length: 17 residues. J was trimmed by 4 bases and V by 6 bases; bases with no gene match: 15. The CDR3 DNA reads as TGTGCCAGCAGGGGGCCCCGTCCGACAGGGGGCGCGTACGAGCAGTACTTC. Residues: CASRGPRPTGGAYEQYF.

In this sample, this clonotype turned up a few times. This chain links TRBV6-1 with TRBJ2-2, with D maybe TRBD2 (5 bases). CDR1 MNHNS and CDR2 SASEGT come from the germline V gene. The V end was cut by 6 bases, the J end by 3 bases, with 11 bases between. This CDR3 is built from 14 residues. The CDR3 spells CASRRVSDTGELFF. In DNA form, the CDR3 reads TGTGCCAGCAGGAGGGTGTCTGACACCGGGGAGCTGTTTTTT.

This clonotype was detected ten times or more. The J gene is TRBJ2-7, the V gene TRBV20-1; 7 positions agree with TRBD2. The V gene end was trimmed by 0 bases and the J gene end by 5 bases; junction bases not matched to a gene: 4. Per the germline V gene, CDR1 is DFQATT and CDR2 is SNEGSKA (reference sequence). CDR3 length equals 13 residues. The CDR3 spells CSAREDGRHEQYF. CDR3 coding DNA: TGCAGTGCTAGAGAAGACGGGAGGCACGAGCAGTACTTC.

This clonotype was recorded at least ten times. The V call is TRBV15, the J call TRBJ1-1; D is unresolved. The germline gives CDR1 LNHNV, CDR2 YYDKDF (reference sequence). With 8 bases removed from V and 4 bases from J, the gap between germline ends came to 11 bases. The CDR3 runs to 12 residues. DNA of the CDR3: TGTGCCACCTCCGGAGGTGGCACTGAAGCTTTCTTT. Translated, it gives CATSGGGTEAFF.

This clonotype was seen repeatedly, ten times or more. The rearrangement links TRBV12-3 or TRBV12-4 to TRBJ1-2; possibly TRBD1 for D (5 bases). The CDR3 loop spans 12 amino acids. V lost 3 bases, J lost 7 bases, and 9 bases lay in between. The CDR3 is CASSFGGGGYTF. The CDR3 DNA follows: TGTGCCAGCAGTTTCGGGGGTGGTGGCTACACCTTC.

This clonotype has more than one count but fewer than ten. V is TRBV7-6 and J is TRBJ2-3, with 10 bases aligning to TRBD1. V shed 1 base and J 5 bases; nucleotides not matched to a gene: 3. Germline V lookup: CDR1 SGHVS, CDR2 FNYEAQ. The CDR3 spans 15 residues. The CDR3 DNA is TGTGCCAGCAGCTTAGTCGGACAGGGGGTAGATACGCAGTATTTT. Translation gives CASSLVGQGVDTQYF.

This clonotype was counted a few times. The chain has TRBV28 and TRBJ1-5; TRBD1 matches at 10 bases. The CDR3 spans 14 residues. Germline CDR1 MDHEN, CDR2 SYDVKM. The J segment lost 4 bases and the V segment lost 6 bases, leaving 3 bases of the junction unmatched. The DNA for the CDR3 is TGTGCCAGCAGGGGGACAGGGGATAATCAGCCCCAGCATTTT. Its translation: CASRGTGDNQPQHF.

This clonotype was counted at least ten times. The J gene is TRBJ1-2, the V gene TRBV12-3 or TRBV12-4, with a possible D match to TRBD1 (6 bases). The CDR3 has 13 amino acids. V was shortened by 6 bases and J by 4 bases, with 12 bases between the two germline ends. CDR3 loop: CASSQDSTYGYTF. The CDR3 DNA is TGTGCCAGCAGCCAGGACAGTACCTATGGCTACACCTTC.

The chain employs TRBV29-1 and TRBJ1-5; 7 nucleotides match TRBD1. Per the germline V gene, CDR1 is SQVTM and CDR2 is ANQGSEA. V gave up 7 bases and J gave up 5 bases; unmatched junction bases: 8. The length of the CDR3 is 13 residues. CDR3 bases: TGCAGCGCACTACAGGGGAGGCATCAGCCCCAGCATTTT. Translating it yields CSALQGRHQPQHF.

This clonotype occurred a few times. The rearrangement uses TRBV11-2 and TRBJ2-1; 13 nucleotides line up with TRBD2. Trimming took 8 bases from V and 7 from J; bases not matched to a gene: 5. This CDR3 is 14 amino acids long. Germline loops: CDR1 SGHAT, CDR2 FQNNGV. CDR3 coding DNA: TGTGCCAGCTGCGAGACTAGCGGGAGGAATGAGCAGTTCTTC. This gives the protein CASCETSGRNEQFF.

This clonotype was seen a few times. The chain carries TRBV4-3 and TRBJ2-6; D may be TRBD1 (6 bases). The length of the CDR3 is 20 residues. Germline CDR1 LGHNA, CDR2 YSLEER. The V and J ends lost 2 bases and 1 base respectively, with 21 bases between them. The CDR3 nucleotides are TGCGCCAGCAGCCAAAAGGTCGGACAGCCCCGACTATCTGGGGCCAACGTCCTGACTTTC. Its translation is CASSQKVGQPRLSGANVLTF.

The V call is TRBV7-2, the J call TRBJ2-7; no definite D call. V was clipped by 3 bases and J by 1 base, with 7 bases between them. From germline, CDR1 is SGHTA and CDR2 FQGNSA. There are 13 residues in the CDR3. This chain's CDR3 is CASSFIVSYEQYF. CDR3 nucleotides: TGTGCCAGCAGCTTTATCGTTTCCTACGAGCAGTACTTC.

The CDR3: CASSPGTFEETQYF. The CDR3 DNA reads as TGTGCCAGCAGCCCTGGGACCTTTGAAGAGACCCAGTACTTC. This chain joins TRBV7-2 and TRBJ2-5; D is possibly TRBD1 or TRBD2 (5 bases each). Germline loops: CDR1 SGHTA, CDR2 FQGNSA. The V end lost 5 bases, the J end lost 3 bases, and 13 bases lay between the germline ends. The CDR3 runs to 14 residues.

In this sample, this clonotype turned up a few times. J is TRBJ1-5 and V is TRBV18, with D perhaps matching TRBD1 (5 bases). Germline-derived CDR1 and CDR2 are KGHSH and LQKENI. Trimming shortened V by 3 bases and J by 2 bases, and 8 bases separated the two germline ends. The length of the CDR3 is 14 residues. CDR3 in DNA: TGTGCCAGCTCACCTTGGGGCGGCAATCAGCCCCAGCATTTT. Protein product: CASSPWGGNQPQHF.

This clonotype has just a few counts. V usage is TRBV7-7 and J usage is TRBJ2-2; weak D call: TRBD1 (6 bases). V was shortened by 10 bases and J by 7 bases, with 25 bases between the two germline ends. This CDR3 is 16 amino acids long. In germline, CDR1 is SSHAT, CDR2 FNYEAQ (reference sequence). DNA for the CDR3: TGTGCCACAAGGCCCGGAAGGACAACCAGGGGCGGGGAGCTGTTTTTT. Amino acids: CATRPGRTTRGGELFF.

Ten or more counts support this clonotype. CDR3 in DNA: TGTGCCAGCAGACGGGGTATGCGGGAGAGCACAGATACGCAGTATTTT. Protein: CASRRGMRESTDTQYF. The chain employs TRBV12-3 or TRBV12-4 and TRBJ2-3, with 7 bases that match TRBD2. The CDR3 sequence is 16 residues long. Trimming cost V 6 bases and J 0 bases; bases outside gene matches: 9.

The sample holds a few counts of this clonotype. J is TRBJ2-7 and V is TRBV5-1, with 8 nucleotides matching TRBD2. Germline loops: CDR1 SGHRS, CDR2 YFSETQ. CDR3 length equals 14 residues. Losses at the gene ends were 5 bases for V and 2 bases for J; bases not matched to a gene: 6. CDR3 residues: CASRANSGTYEQYF. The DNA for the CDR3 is TGCGCCAGCAGAGCAAATAGCGGGACCTACGAGCAGTACTTC.